Each of the 19 T cell receptor beta chains below was sequenced from the same sample in a study of T cell responses to AZD1222 COVID-19 vaccine. TCRdb keeps only in-frame clones here, not all; method: immunoSEQ multiplex PCR. The repertoire has 90,000 to 120,000 clones, 75% to 95% of them found once; the top ten carry about 6.6%. Specimen: peripheral blood, collected 28 days after the second AZD1222 dose. The receptors originated from an adult who received the AZD1222 COVID-19 vaccine.

The chain recombines TRBV30 with TRBJ2-7, with 10 bases that match TRBD1. The germline V gene encodes CDR1 GTSNPN and CDR2 SVGIG (reference sequence). The V and J ends lost 0 bases and 3 bases, in that order; junction bases with no gene match: 2. The CDR3 has 14 amino acids. CDR3: CAWSVGTGDYEQYF. As DNA, the CDR3 is TGTGCCTGGAGTGTTGGGACAGGGGACTACGAGCAGTACTTC.

The rearrangement uses TRBV6-1 and TRBJ1-3; no firm D call. The germline CDR1 and CDR2 sequences are MNHNS and SASEGT. Trimming left V 2 bases short and J 4 bases short, with 12 bases between. This CDR3 is built from 15 residues. CDR3 in amino acids: CASSEPQVSGNTIYF. CDR3 coding DNA: TGTGCCAGCAGTGAACCTCAGGTTTCGGGAAACACCATATATTTT.

V usage is TRBV5-1 and J usage is TRBJ1-6; TRBD1 agrees at 7 bases. Unmatched junction bases numbered 13, after V lost 4 bases and J lost 6 bases. The germline gives CDR1 SGHRS, CDR2 YFSETQ. This CDR3 contains 17 residues. The CDR3 region is CASSPLSRDSANSPLHF. For the CDR3, the DNA is TGCGCCAGCAGCCCTTTGTCGCGGGACAGTGCTAATTCACCCCTCCACTTT. Complete variable domain (other parts from reference TRBV5-1 and TRBJ1-6): KAGVTQTPRYLIKTRGQQVTLSCSPISGHRSVSWYQQTPGQGLQFLFEYFSETQRNKGNFPGRFSGRQFSNSRSEMNVSTLELGDSALYLCASSPLSRDSANSPLHFGNGTRLTVT.

V and J are TRBV6-2 or TRBV6-3 and TRBJ1-2; D gene ambiguous. The length of the CDR3 is 16 residues. V was shortened by 5 bases and J by 2 bases, with 18 bases between the two germline ends. Per the germline V gene, CDR1 is MNHEY and CDR2 is SVGEGT. The CDR3 DNA sequence: TGTGCCAGCAGTCTAGCTCAGCTGGTGGTAAACTATGGCTACACCTTC. Translating it yields CASSLAQLVVNYGYTF.

V gene TRBV6-2 or TRBV6-3 combines with J gene TRBJ1-2, with a tentative D call TRBD1 (5 bases). The germline V gene encodes CDR1 MNHEY and CDR2 SVGEGT. V gave up 2 bases and J gave up 7 bases, with 17 bases separating them. This CDR3 comprises 15 residues. Here the CDR3 DNA reads TGTGCCAGCAGTTACCCGGGACTGGAGCGGCGTGGCTACACCTTC. Translated, it gives CASSYPGLERRGYTF.

The V gene is TRBV6-2 or TRBV6-3, the J gene TRBJ1-5; tentative D call: TRBD1 (5 bases). V was cut by 2 bases and J by 3 bases, with 11 bases left in between. Germline CDR1 reads MNHEY; CDR2 reads SVGEGT. The CDR3 consists of 15 residues. The CDR3 reads CASSYLDSLNQPQHF. In nucleotides, the CDR3 is TGTGCCAGCAGTTACCTTGACAGTCTCAATCAGCCCCAGCATTTT.

This sequence joins TRBV9 and TRBJ1-2; the D gene is possibly TRBD1 (6 bases). From germline, CDR1 is SGDLS and CDR2 YYNGEE. This CDR3 region has 12 residues. Trimming removed 3 bases from V and 8 bases from J, with 11 bases in between. The CDR3 region is CASSAGQRGYTF. The CDR3, as DNA: TGTGCCAGCAGCGCGGGACAACGGGGCTACACCTTC.

This CDR3 is CASSPSMKGRTEAFF. The CDR3 region has the DNA TGTGCCAGCAGCCCGTCTATGAAAGGTCGCACTGAAGCTTTCTTT. The V call is TRBV9, the J call TRBJ1-1; D is uncertain. Per germline, CDR1 SGDLS and CDR2 YYNGEE. V lost 4 bases to trimming and J lost 4 bases, with 17 bases between them. The CDR3 runs to 15 residues.

The chain uses TRBV6-2 or TRBV6-3 and TRBJ2-7, with TRBD1 identical over 9 bases. This CDR3 spans 15 amino acids. Germline trimming cut 5 bases from V and 4 bases from J; bases unmatched to any gene: 9. CDR1 and CDR2 (germline): MNHEY, SVGEGT. The CDR3 nucleotides read TGTGCCAGCAGTCGATCGGACAGGGGCTGGTACGAGCAGTACTTC. Translating it yields CASSRSDRGWYEQYF.

The gene calls are TRBV25-1 and TRBJ1-2; 10 bases agree with TRBD1. Trimming at V came to 3 bases and at J to 7 bases, leaving 5 bases not matched to a gene. The germline V gene encodes CDR1 MGHDK and CDR2 SYGVNS. The length of the CDR3 is 14 residues. The CDR3 loop reads CASSDPGTGVGYTF. The DNA of the CDR3 is TGTGCCAGCAGTGACCCCGGGACAGGGGTTGGCTACACCTTC.

The rearrangement joins TRBV15 to TRBJ2-1; D ambiguous. CDR1 is LNHNV, CDR2 YYDKDF, per germline (reference sequence). V lost 8 bases and J 6 bases, leaving 8 bases between the germline ends. There are 11 residues in the CDR3. CDR3 residues: CATGNPNEQFF. The CDR3 region has the DNA TGTGCCACCGGTAATCCCAATGAGCAGTTCTTC.

V usage is TRBV28 and J usage is TRBJ1-6; D is unresolved. Per germline, CDR1 MDHEN and CDR2 SYDVKM. CDR3 length: 15 residues. Trimming took off 5 bases at V and 0 bases at J, with 8 bases between the two ends. CDR3 protein: CASSRGSSYNSPLHF. The CDR3 bases are TGTGCCAGCAGTCGGGGTAGCTCCTATAATTCACCCCTCCACTTT.

The chain carries TRBV9 and TRBJ2-1; possibly TRBD1 for D (7 bases). The germline gives CDR1 SGDLS, CDR2 YYNGEE. This CDR3 is built from 15 residues. V was pared by 6 bases and J by 2 bases, with 15 bases between. The CDR3 region is CASTRGRGTYNEQFF. The DNA of the CDR3 is TGTGCCAGCACGCGGGGCAGGGGGACCTACAATGAGCAGTTCTTC. Together with reference TRBV9 and TRBJ2-1, the CDR3 gives the full variable domain: DSGVTQTPKHLITATGQRVTLRCSPRSGDLSVYWYQQSLDQGLQFLIQYYNGEERAKGNILERFSAQQFPDLHSELNLSSLELGDSALYFCASTRGRGTYNEQFFGPGTRLTVL.

The chain uses TRBV5-1 and TRBJ1-4; unclear D gene. The V end lost 4 bases, the J end lost 8 bases, and 12 bases lay between the germline ends. CDR3 length: 13 residues. The germline V gene has CDR1 SGHRS and CDR2 YFSETQ. The CDR3 spells CASSPGPGEKLFF. CDR3 coding DNA: TGCGCCAGCAGCCCCGGACCTGGGGAAAAACTGTTTTTT. The variable domain in full, completed from reference TRBV5-1 and TRBJ1-4, reads KAGVTQTPRYLIKTRGQQVTLSCSPISGHRSVSWYQQTPGQGLQFLFEYFSETQRNKGNFPGRFSGRQFSNSRSEMNVSTLELGDSALYLCASSPGPGEKLFFGSGTQLSVL.

The V gene is TRBV29-1, the J gene TRBJ2-3; TRBD2 is a possible D gene (6 bases). Germline values: CDR1 SQVTM, CDR2 ANQGSEA. CDR3 size: 14 residues. Trimming cost V 4 bases and J 6 bases, with 17 bases left between them. In nucleotides, the CDR3 is TGCAGCGTTGTTGGAGCGGGTACCCCGGATACGCAGTATTTT. Protein: CSVVGAGTPDTQYF.

This chain links TRBV29-1 with TRBJ2-2; D might be TRBD1 (6 bases). The CDR3 runs to 13 residues. Deletions cut 7 bases from V and 1 base from J, with 10 bases between. CDR1 is SQVTM and CDR2 is ANQGSEA in the germline V gene. CDR3 DNA sequence: TGCAGCGCGGCCAGGGGGAACACCGGGGAGCTGTTTTTT. It is translated as CSAARGNTGELFF.

The rearrangement links TRBV7-6 to TRBJ2-7, with 10 bases matching TRBD1. V lost 0 bases, J lost 5 bases, and 4 bases stayed unmatched. CDR1 SGHVS and CDR2 FNYEAQ come from the germline V gene. The CDR3 has 15 amino acids. The CDR3 DNA reads as TGTGCCAGCAGCTTAGCCGGGACAGGGGTGGACGAGCAGTACTTC. This sequence encodes CASSLAGTGVDEQYF. Together with reference TRBV7-6 and TRBJ2-7, the CDR3 gives the full variable domain: GAGVSQSPRYKVTKRGQDVALRCDPISGHVSLYWYRQALGQGPEFLTYFNYEAQQDKSGLPNDRFSAERPEGSISTLTIQRTEQRDSAMYRCASSLAGTGVDEQYFGPGTRLTVT.

J is TRBJ2-5 and V is TRBV6-5; a weak D match, TRBD1 (5 bases). Trimming removed 0 bases at V and 4 bases at J, with 15 bases between. The CDR3 runs to 16 residues. From germline, CDR1 is MNHEY and CDR2 SVGAGI. DNA of the CDR3: TGTGCCAGCAGTTACTCGAGAAGGGGCTTACGAGAGACCCAGTACTTC. This translates into CASSYSRRGLRETQYF.

A remark on this clone: This sample includes further DNA sequences coding for the same CDR3. The chain is built from TRBV28 and TRBJ1-2; 10 nucleotides agree with TRBD1. The length of the CDR3 is 13 residues. Germline CDR1 and CDR2: MDHEN and SYDVKM. J was trimmed by 5 bases and V by 3 bases; bases with no gene match: 0. CDR3 sequence reads: CASSLDRGYGYTF. The CDR3 coding sequence is TGTGCCAGCAGTTTGGACAGGGGGTATGGCTACACCTTC.